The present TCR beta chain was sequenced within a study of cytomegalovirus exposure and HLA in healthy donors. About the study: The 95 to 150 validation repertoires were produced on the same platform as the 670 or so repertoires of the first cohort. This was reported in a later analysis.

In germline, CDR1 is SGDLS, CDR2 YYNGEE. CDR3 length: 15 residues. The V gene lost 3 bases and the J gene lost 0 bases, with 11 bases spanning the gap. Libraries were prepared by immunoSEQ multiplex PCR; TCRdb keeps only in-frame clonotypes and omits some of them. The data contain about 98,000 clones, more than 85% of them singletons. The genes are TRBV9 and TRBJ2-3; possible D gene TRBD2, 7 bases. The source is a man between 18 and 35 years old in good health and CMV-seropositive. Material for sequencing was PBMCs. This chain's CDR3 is CASSARGPSTDTQYF. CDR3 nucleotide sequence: TGTGCCAGCAGCGCGCGGGGGCCTAGCACAGATACGCAGTATTTT.